Listed below are T cell receptor beta chains from one sample, sequenced in a study of human T cells and chemical hapten exposure. One entry per CDR3 protein, called by TCRdb with MiXCR from the RACE reads. Among roughly 120,000 distinct CDR3 sequences, around an eighth were seen once, and the ten largest hold just over 1.4%. The sequenced sample was whole blood, obtained in connection with sensitization to the hapten diphenylcyclopropenone (DPC). The receptors come from a woman aged 50 to 60 with alopecia areata. Some clones in this sample may be carry-over from other donors' samples. The CDR3 runs from the conserved cysteine through the conserved F or W. A D gene is named only where the DNA matches it firmly. Clone size is given for some rows only: seen once, a few or many times, or a class if the clone is expanded.

>TRBJ1-6|-|many|TRBV7-2
TGTGCCAGCAGCTTAGGGGGGGTGGCAGTTGGCCCCCTCCACTTT
CASSLGGVAVGPLHF
>TRBJ2-5|TRBD1|few|TRBV9
TGTGCCAGCACCCGATACAGGGGGGATCAAGAGACCCAGTACTTC
CASTRYRGDQETQYF
>TRBJ1-5|-|few|TRBV18
TGTGCCAGCTCACCCGATAAGAATCAGCCCCAGCATTTT
CASSPDKNQPQHF
>TRBJ2-7|TRBD1|many|TRBV28
TGTGCCAGCAGTACCCCGGGACAGGGTTCCTACGAGCAGTACTTC
CASSTPGQGSYEQYF
>TRBJ2-1|TRBD2|-|TRBV12-3/TRBV12-4
TGTGCCAGCAGTTTCTGGCGGGGGGCCACTAACAATGAGCAGTTCTTC
CASSFWRGATNNEQFF
>TRBJ2-7|-|-|TRBV9
TGTGCCAGCAGCCCCCCCGGGGGCGGGAACTACGAGCAGTACTTC
CASSPPGGGNYEQYF
>TRBJ2-3|TRBD2|few|TRBV7-2
TGTGCCAGCCTCCGGCTAGCGGGGTCGGATACGCAGTATTTT
CASLRLAGSDTQYF
>TRBJ2-7|-|many|TRBV7-2
TGTGCCAGCGGCCTAAACAGCTTCACCAGGGGAGAGCAGTACTTC
CASGLNSFTRGEQYF
>TRBJ1-5|TRBD1|-|TRBV15
TGTGCCACCAGCAGGGGGGACAGTGTAAACAATCAGCCCCAGCATTTT
CATSRGDSVNNQPQHF
>TRBJ2-4|-|-|TRBV2
TGTGCCAGCAGTGAAACGGCAGCCCTTCTAGCCAAAAACATTCAGTACTTC
CASSETAALLAKNIQYF
>TRBJ1-5|-|many|TRBV2
TGTGCCAGCAGTGAAACGTCTGATCAGCCCCAGCATTTT
CASSETSDQPQHF
>TRBJ2-1|-|many|TRBV12-3/TRBV12-4
TGTGCCAGCAGCCCCCTCGAGGGGCAGTTCTTC
CASSPLEGQFF
>TRBJ1-5|-|few|TRBV6-5
TGTGCCAGCAGTTACTCGGGGACGGAGCAGCCCCAGCATTTT
CASSYSGTEQPQHF
>TRBJ1-2|TRBD1|few|TRBV28
TGTGCCAGCAGTTCCGACAGGGTTCATGGCTACACCTTC
CASSSDRVHGYTF
>TRBJ1-6|-|-|TRBV28
TGTGCCAGCAGCTTCTGGGGGCGTGAGAATTCACCCCTCCACTTT
CASSFWGRENSPLHF
>TRBJ2-3|TRBD2|many|TRBV6-2/TRBV6-3
TGTGCCAGCAGTTATTCCCCTAGCGGGGTCACAGATACGCAGTATTTT
CASSYSPSGVTDTQYF
>TRBJ2-2|-|many|TRBV7-9
TGTGCCAGCAGCTTAGTCATAGCGAACACCGGGGAGCTGTTTTTT
CASSLVIANTGELFF
>TRBJ2-3|-|many|TRBV6-2/TRBV6-3
TGTGCCAGCAGGTCCTCCCTCACAGATACGCAGTATTTT
CASRSSLTDTQYF